Sequencing of this T cell receptor (beta chain) was carried out in a study of blood T cell repertoires in COVID-19 (dated by TCRdb to 2019 to 2021). Study-level background: Samples covering the acute and convalescent phases of COVID-19 were provided by collaborators in the United States, Italy and Spain. The prospective study material was composed of cDNA or gDNA derived from T cells, B-cell-depleted T cells, or PBMCs. The dataset comprised deeply sampled blood TCRbeta repertoires from subjects exposed to, actively infected with, or recovered from COVID-19. A freely available public database, intended as a resource for researchers studying the immune response to SARS-CoV-2, is where the repertoires were released. Samples were obtained from the ongoing ImmuneRACE study (first 160 participants) and from about 1,300 subjects provided by 6 global collaborators. Sample metadata almost always included a de-identified subject ID, COVID-19 status, age in years and sex. Where available, HLA class I and class II types were obtained from metadata supplied by the sample provider rather than from assay-based typing. General study outcomes and caveats: How much clinical and demographic metadata was included differed by source and by participant, and the metadata was provided uncurated.

In the case of this clone: The antigen it binds to is not known. Qualities for individual bases were not recorded, and no much larger clone is one base off.

In Seattle, one collaborating source enrolled patients while the infection was active and tracked those patients longitudinally over the course of disease. Whole blood was collected in K2EDTA tubes by collaborating institutions according to the institutions' own protocols. Collaborator samples were shipped for TCRbeta analysis as frozen whole blood, isolated PBMCs, or DNA extracted from either sample type. Counted from cysteine to phenylalanine, this CDR3 has 15 amino acids. Only CDR3 DNA is held: 45 bases, read in frame from base 1. V lost 5 bases and J lost 5 bases; the stretch between them is 15 bases long. Looking up the germline V gene (reference sequence) yields CDR1 SEHNR and CDR2 FQNEAQ. TCRbeta CDR3 regions were amplified from genomic DNA by means of the immunoSEQ Assay, a bias-controlled multiplex PCR. As for the original processing: The number of nucleated cells in each sample was estimated by amplification of reference gene primers within the assay. To quantify the absolute abundance of each unique TCRbeta CDR3 rearrangement, sequence reads were collapsed and filtered. For each sample, productive Simpson clonality was calculated as the square root of Simpson's diversity index over productive rearrangements. TCRdb took over this immuneACCESS table, retaining in-frame rearrangements with V and J assigned. Such tables are incomplete; in checked studies, under half of the missing clones stem from an unresolved V gene, and the remainder is unexplained. V, J and clone size derive from that table, while D and trimming were established from the DNA sequence. The sample includes 500,000 to 600,000 clones, with around 90% observed a single time. The top ten clones comprise less than 9% of the sample.

Sequenced input: peripheral blood. The V and J segments used are TRBV7-9 and TRBJ2-2; tentative D gene TRBD1, with 5 bases matching. The receptor's source is a woman aged 45-65 years with COVID-19, enrolled during active disease. The CDR3 reads as follows: CASSPRQIETGELFF. The nucleotide sequence reads as follows: TGTGCCAGCAGCCCCCGACAGATTGAAACCGGGGAGCTGTTTTTT. The entire variable domain, with the stretches around the CDR3 drawn from the reference TRBV7-9 and TRBJ2-2 proteins, is DTGVSQNPRHKITKRGQNVTFRCDPISEHNRLYWYRQTLGQGPEFLTYFQNEAQLEKSRLLSDRFSAERPKGSFSTLEIQRTEQGDSAMYLCASSPRQIETGELFFGEGSRLTVL.